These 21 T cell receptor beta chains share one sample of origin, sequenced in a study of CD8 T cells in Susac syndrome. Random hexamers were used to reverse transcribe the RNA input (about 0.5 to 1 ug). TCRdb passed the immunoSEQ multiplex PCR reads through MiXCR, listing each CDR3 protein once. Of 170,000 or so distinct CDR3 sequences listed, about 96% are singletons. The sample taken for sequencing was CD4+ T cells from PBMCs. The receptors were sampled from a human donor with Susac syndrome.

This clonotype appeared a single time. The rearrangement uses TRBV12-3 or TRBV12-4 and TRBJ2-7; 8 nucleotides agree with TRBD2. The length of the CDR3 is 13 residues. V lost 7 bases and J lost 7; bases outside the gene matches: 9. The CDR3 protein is CASKSGGVREQYF. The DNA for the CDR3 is TGTGCCAGCAAGTCCGGGGGGGTGAGAGAGCAGTACTTC.

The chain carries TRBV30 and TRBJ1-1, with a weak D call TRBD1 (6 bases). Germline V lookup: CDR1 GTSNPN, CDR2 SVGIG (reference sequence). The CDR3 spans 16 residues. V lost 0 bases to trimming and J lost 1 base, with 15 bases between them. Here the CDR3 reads CAWSVMGGPRNTEAFF. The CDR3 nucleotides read TGTGCCTGGAGTGTAATGGGGGGCCCTCGGAACACTGAAGCTTTCTTT.

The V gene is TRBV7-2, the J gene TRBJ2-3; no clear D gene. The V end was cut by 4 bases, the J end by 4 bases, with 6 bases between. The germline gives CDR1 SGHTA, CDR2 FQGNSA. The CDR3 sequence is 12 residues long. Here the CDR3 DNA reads TGTGCCAGCAGCTCTTTTGCAGATACGCAGTATTTT. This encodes CASSSFADTQYF.

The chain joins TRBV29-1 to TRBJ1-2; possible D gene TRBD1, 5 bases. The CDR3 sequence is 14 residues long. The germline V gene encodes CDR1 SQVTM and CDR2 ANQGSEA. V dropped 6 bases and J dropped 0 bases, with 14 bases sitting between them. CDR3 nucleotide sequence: TGCAGCGTAGCGGACATACCACCTAACTATGGCTACACCTTC. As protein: CSVADIPPNYGYTF.

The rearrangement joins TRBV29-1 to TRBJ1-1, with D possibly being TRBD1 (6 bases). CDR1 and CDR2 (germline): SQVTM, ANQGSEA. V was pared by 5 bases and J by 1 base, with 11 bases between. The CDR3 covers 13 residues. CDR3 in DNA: TGCAGCGTTCAGGGGCTCGGGAACACTGAAGCTTTCTTT. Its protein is CSVQGLGNTEAFF.

The CDR3 spells CASSALLGELFF. The CDR3 DNA reads as TGTGCCAGCAGCGCCCTGCTCGGGGAGCTGTTTTTT. The V call is TRBV9, the J call TRBJ2-2; D gene ambiguous. Trimming removed 3 bases from V and 7 bases from J, with 7 bases in between. Germline loops: CDR1 SGDLS, CDR2 YYNGEE. This CDR3 comprises 12 residues.

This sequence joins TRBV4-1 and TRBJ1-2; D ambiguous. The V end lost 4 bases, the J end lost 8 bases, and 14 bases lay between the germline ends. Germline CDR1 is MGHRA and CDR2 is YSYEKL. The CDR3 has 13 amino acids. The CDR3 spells CASSPTAWEGYTF. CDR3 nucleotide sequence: TGCGCCAGCAGCCCTACGGCCTGGGAAGGCTACACCTTC.

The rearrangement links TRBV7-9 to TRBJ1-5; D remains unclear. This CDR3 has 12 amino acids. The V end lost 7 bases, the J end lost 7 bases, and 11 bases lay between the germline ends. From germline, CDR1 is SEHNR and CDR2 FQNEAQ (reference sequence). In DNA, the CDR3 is TGTGCCAGCAATCGCGAGGGACAGCCCCAGCATTTT. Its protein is CASNREGQPQHF.

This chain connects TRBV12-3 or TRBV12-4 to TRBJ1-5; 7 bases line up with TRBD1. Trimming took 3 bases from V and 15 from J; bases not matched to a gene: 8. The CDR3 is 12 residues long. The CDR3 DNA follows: TGTGCCAGCAGTTTTGAGGACAGGCGGTTGCATTTT. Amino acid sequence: CASSFEDRRLHF.

This CDR3 is CSGATEIRQFF. The CDR3, as DNA: TGCAGCGGAGCCACAGAAATTCGCCAGTTCTTC. This rearrangement joins TRBV29-1 to TRBJ2-1; D uncertain. V gave up 7 bases and J gave up 13 bases, with 17 bases separating them. The V gene's germline CDR1 is SQVTM and CDR2 ANQGSEA. The CDR3 has 11 amino acids.

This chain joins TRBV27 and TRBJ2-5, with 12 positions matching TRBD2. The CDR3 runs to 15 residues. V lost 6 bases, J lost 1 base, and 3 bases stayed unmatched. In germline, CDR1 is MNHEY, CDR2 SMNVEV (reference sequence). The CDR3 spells CASRPTSGGQETQYF. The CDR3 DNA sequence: TGTGCCAGCAGGCCGACTAGCGGGGGCCAAGAGACCCAGTACTTC.

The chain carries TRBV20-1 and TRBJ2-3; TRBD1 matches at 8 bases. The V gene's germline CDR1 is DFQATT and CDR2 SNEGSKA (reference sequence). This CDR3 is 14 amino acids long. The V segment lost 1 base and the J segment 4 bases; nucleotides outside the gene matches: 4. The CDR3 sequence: CSARAGGGSDTQYF. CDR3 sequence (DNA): TGCAGTGCTAGAGCAGGGGGCGGATCAGATACGCAGTATTTT.

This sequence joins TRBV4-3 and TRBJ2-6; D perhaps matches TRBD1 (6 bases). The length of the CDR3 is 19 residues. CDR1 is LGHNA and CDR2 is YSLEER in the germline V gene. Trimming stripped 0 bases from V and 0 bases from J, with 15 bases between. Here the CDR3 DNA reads TGCGCCAGCAGCCAAGATCCTACGGGACAAATCTCTGGGGCCAACGTCCTGACTTTC. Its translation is CASSQDPTGQISGANVLTF.

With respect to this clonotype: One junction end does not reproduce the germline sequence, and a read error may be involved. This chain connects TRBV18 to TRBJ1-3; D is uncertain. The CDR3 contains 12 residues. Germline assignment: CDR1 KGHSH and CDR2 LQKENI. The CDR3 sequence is CASSPQEGTVYF. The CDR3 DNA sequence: TGTGCCAGCTCACCTCAGGAGGGCACCGTATATTTT.

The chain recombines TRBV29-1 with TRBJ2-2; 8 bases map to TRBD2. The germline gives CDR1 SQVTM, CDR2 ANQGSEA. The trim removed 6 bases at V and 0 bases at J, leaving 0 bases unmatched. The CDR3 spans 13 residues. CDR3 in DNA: TGCAGCGTGGGACTAGCGAACACCGGGGAGCTGTTTTTT. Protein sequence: CSVGLANTGELFF.

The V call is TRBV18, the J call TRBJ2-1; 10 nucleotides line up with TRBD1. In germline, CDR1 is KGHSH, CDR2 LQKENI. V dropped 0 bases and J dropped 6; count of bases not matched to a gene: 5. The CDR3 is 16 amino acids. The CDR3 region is CASSPPRGTGANEQFF. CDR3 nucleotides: TGTGCCAGCTCACCACCGAGGGGGACAGGGGCCAATGAGCAGTTCTTC.

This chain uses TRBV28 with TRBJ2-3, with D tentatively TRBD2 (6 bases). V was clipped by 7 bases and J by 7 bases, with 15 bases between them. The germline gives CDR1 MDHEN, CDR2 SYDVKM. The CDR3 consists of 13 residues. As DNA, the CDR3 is TGTGCCAGCACAATTGGAGGGTTCAATACGCAGTATTTT. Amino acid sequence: CASTIGGFNTQYF. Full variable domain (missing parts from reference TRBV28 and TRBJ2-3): DVKVTQSSRYLVKRTGEKVFLECVQDMDHENMFWYRQDPGLGLRLIYFSYDVKMKEKGDIPEGYSVSREKKERFSLILESASTNQTSMYLCASTIGGFNTQYFGPGTRLTVL.

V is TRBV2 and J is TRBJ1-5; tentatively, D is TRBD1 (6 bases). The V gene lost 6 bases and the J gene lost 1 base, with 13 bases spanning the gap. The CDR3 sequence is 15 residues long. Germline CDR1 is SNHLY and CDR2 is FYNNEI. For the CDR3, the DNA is TGTGCCAGCAGCGCCGGGACACAAAGCAATCAGCCCCAGCATTTT. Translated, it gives CASSAGTQSNQPQHF. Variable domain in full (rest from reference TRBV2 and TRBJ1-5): EPEVTQTPSHQVTQMGQEVILRCVPISNHLYFYWYRQILGQKVEFLVSFYNNEISEKSEIFDDQFSVERPDGSNFTLKIRSTKLEDSAMYFCASSAGTQSNQPQHFGDGTRLSIL.

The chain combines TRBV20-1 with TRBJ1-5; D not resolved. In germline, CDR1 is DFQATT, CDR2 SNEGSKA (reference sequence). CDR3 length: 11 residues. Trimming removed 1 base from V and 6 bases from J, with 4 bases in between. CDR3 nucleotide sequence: TGCAGTGCTAGAGTCGGTCAGCCCCAGCATTTT. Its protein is CSARVGQPQHF.

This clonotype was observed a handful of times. CDR3 sequence reads: CASSLLGQPQHF. CDR3 sequence (DNA): TGTGCCAGCAGTTTATTGGGACAGCCCCAGCATTTT. The V gene is TRBV27, the J gene TRBJ1-5, with unresolved D. The V end was cut by 1 base, the J end by 7 bases, with 5 bases between. The CDR3 sequence is 12 residues long. CDR1 MNHEY and CDR2 SMNVEV come from the germline V gene (reference sequence).

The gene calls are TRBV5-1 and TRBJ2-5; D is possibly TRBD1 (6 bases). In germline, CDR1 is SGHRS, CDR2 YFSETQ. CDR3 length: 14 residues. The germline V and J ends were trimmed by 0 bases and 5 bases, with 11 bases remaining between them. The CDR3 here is CASSLGVRGETQYF. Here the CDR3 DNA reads TGCGCCAGCAGCTTGGGAGTGAGGGGGGAGACCCAGTACTTC.